Listed below are T cell receptor beta chains from one sample, sequenced in a study of beta chain features in type 1 diabetes. Sequenced by immunoSEQ multiplex PCR; TCRdb stores in-frame clones only, minus some. Found here are 850,000 to 900,000 clones, roughly 15% of them singletons; the top ten hold 0.02% to 0.03%. Sequencing was performed on naive CD4+ T cells from blood. The receptors were gathered from a woman in her late teens or twenties in good health. Each CDR3 is given with its conserved first and last residue. The D gene is left open where the match is weak. The size entry is marked missing in some rows and otherwise reads once, few, many or a size class.

v_gene	d_gene	j_gene	abundance	CDR3aa	CDR3nt
TRBV6-5	NA	TRBJ1-1	few	CASSLRQEAFF	TGTGCCAGCAGTTTAAGGCAGGAAGCTTTCTTT
TRBV30	TRBD1	TRBJ1-1	NA	CAWSGVDRAENTEAFF	TGTGCCTGGAGTGGTGTGGACAGGGCCGAGAACACTGAAGCTTTCTTT
TRBV11-2	TRBD2	TRBJ2-4	few	CASSLEGSGKNIQYF	TGTGCCAGCAGCTTAGAGGGTAGCGGGAAAAACATTCAGTACTTC
TRBV5-4	NA	TRBJ1-1	NA	CASSPPRVGNTEAFF	TGTGCCAGCAGTCCTCCTCGTGTGGGGAACACTGAAGCTTTCTTT
TRBV11-3	NA	TRBJ1-4	few	CASINKLFF	TGTGCCAGCATCAACAAGCTGTTTTTT
TRBV7-9	NA	TRBJ2-5	NA	CASSLAGAETQYF	TGTGCCAGCAGCTTAGCAGGGGCAGAGACCCAGTACTTC
TRBV5-6	NA	TRBJ2-4	NA	CASSGTSGLTWNIQYF	TGTGCCAGCAGCGGAACATCGGGATTAACTTGGAACATTCAGTACTTC
TRBV28	TRBD1	TRBJ1-2	NA	CASKVGQAYGYTF	TGTGCCAGCAAGGTCGGACAGGCCTATGGCTACACCTTC
TRBV7-8	TRBD1	TRBJ1-4	NA	CASSQRQGRQEKLFF	TGTGCCAGCAGCCAGCGACAGGGTCGGCAAGAAAAACTGTTTTTT
TRBV5-4	NA	TRBJ2-3	NA	CASSTPMGDTQYF	TGTGCCAGCAGCACACCAATGGGGGATACGCAGTATTTT
TRBV28	TRBD1	TRBJ1-1	few	CASSFIIRTGGIWTEAFF	TGTGCCAGCAGTTTTATAATCAGGACAGGGGGCATTTGGACTGAAGCTTTCTTT
TRBV6-5	NA	TRBJ2-2	few	CASSRTGELFF	TGTGCCAGCAGTCGTACCGGGGAGCTGTTTTTT
TRBV28	NA	TRBJ1-2	few	CASRPGTLYGYTF	TGTGCCAGCAGACCCGGGACACTCTATGGCTACACCTTC
TRBV6-6	NA	TRBJ1-2	NA	CANRQENNYGYTF	TGTGCCAATCGACAGGAGAATAACTATGGCTACACCTTC
TRBV19	NA	TRBJ1-1	NA	CATKAWERNTEAFF	TGTGCCACCAAGGCGTGGGAGAGAAACACTGAAGCTTTCTTT
TRBV15	NA	TRBJ2-1	NA	CATSRVQGEQFF	TGTGCCACCAGCAGAGTGCAGGGTGAGCAGTTCTTC
TRBV28	TRBD1	TRBJ2-1	few	CASLPGQLSLGEQFF	TGTGCCAGTCTTCCGGGACAGCTTAGTCTGGGTGAGCAGTTCTTC
TRBV2	NA	TRBJ1-1	NA	CASSEQVITEAFF	TGTGCCAGCAGTGAACAGGTAATCACTGAAGCTTTCTTT
TRBV5-4	NA	TRBJ2-5	NA	CASSLDGAGIQETQYF	TGTGCCAGCAGCTTGGATGGGGCAGGGATTCAAGAGACCCAGTACTTC
TRBV9	TRBD1	TRBJ2-7	NA	CASSPSGQGAPYEQYF	TGTGCCAGCAGCCCCTCTGGCCAGGGGGCCCCCTACGAGCAGTACTTC
TRBV6-5	NA	TRBJ2-3	few	CASSFGNSWGDTQYF	TGTGCCAGCAGTTTCGGCAACAGCTGGGGGGATACGCAGTATTTT
TRBV2	NA	TRBJ2-1	NA	CASRRNAYNEQFF	TGTGCCAGCAGAAGGAATGCCTACAATGAGCAGTTCTTC
TRBV9	TRBD2	TRBJ2-2	once	CASSDGGTSPPGELFF	TGTGCCAGCAGCGACGGGGGGACTAGCCCCCCCGGGGAGCTGTTTTTT
TRBV7-2	NA	TRBJ1-1	NA	CASSLAGDSTEAFF	TGTGCCAGCAGCTTAGCAGGGGATAGTACTGAAGCTTTCTTT
TRBV7-9	NA	TRBJ2-3	few	CASSFSGTDTQYF	TGTGCCAGCAGCTTTTCGGGCACAGATACGCAGTATTTT
TRBV5-6	NA	TRBJ2-5	NA	CASSWAYRDQETQYF	TGTGCCAGCAGCTGGGCGTATCGGGACCAAGAGACCCAGTACTTC
TRBV7-6	TRBD1	TRBJ1-5	few	CASSLELGQSNQPQHF	TGTGCCAGCAGCTTAGAATTGGGACAGAGCAATCAGCCCCAGCATTTT
TRBV18	NA	TRBJ2-7	few	CASSPPIRDSTYEQYF	TGTGCCAGCTCACCACCGATCCGGGACTCCACCTACGAGCAGTACTTC